This T cell receptor (beta chain) was sequenced in a study of glioma-infiltrating T cells (dated by TCRdb to 2016 to 2017). General notes on the study: Low-grade gliomas were WHO grade II oligodendrogliomas or astrocytomas, and glioblastomas were WHO grade IV tumors sampled at initial rather than recurrent diagnosis. Dexamethasone was administered to glioma patients for six or fewer days before surgery. Sequencing coverage of about 4.5- to 10-fold of 750,000 to 1,000,000 peripheral T cells was targeted for blood libraries. Glioma tissue, non-neoplastic brain tissue and matched peripheral blood mononuclear cells were used as sources from which TCR alpha- and beta-chain repertoires were sequenced. To measure how far tissue and blood T-cell populations diverged, each tissue-infiltrating repertoire was compared against the peripheral blood repertoire of the same patient. The paired cohort comprised three low-grade glioma patients, about eight primary glioblastoma patients and three non-glioma patients contributing non-neoplastic brain tissue.

Concerning this clonotype: Its antigen target is currently unknown. One base away there is no much larger clone; base qualities are not given.

Surgical brain or tumor specimens were cryofrozen in liquid nitrogen immediately after resection, and peripheral blood cells were collected concurrently. The iRepertoire nested amplicon-rescue multiplex PCR (arm-PCR) platform was used to amplify TCR alpha and beta CDR3 regions from RNA. One-step reverse transcription and amplification used about 95-400 ng of tissue mRNA or PBMC total RNA as input. Following bead purification, Illumina adapters were added by a secondary multiplex PCR, and libraries between 200 and 400 bp were gel-purified. The libraries contained internal 6-nucleotide barcodes that were used for demultiplexing. Sequencing of libraries was performed on an Illumina MiSeq with 2x220 or 2x250 nucleotide paired-end reads. As for how the authors treated the data: Paired reads were merged using FLASH 1.2.11 and aligned with BWA-MEM to the GRCh37 human genome, and TRA and TRB reads were then extracted. An IMGT-derived reference of cassette sequences and CDR3 motifs, with pseudogenes included, was used for V and J assignment. Reads were translated in three frames, and productive CDR3s were defined as those with a C...FGXG motif and no stop codons. Unique combinations of V-J cassette pair and CDR3 amino acid sequence were defined as clonotypes. Reads were filtered by Hamming distance, with the threshold set by the sequence error rate of each sample in mapped regions. TCRdb reprocessing: public reads trimmed at Q25 with fastp, clones called with MiXCR, in-frame beta chains kept. Identical CDR3 protein sequences are pooled into one entry, listed with their most common genes and DNA. What appears here as the V and J calls and clone size reflects TCRdb's work, not the paper's. Present in this sample are approximately 400,000 distinct CDR3 sequences, 41% of which were seen just once. The top ten clones comprise about 12% of the sample.

The V end loses 2 bases and the J end loses 3 bases, and a stretch of 13 bases separates them. From its cysteine to its phenylalanine, the CDR3 spans 15 amino acids. Only the CDR3 portion is preserved as DNA: 45 bases, with reading frame beginning at the first base. The CDR1 and CDR2 encoded by the germline V gene are KGHSH and LQKENI. Overall study results and their limits: Patients with low tissue-blood divergence were marked by a signature set of shared blood CDR3 motifs, and that set was depleted in highly divergent patients. In non-neoplastic patients, VJ-independent divergence between tissue and blood fell below expectation, whereas in all gliomas, and especially in low-grade gliomas, the divergence rose above expectation. Very few CDR3 sequences were shared between tissue and blood, attributed to high CDR3 diversity and limited sampling. Small numbers underpinned the group comparisons: several glioblastoma patients, three low-grade glioma patients and three non-neoplastic patients.

The V and J segments used are TRBV18 and TRBJ2-5; a weak D assignment points to TRBD2 (6 bases agree). The sequence came from a human donor with low-grade glioma or glioblastoma, undergoing nonglioma brain surgery, or in good health (not recorded which). The specimen sequenced was glioma tissue, nonneoplastic brain tissue, or PBMCs (not recorded which). The DNA sequence follows: TGTGCCAGCTCACCAATTGCGGGAAGGGAAGAGACCCAGTACTTC. Translated, this is CASSPIAGREETQYF.